This T cell receptor (beta chain) was observed in a study of T-cell reconstitution after alpha-beta-depleted transplantation in children (dated by TCRdb to about 2016). Notes on the research overall: Using TCR repertoire profiling, the study quantitatively followed how T-cell immune reconstitution unfolded in children after TCRalphabeta/CD19-depleted allogeneic hematopoietic cell transplantation.

Preparation of the library involved PCR. Sequencing was performed on an Illumina HiSeq 2500. TCR libraries were prepared with molecular barcoding, using unique molecular identifiers to normalize TCRbeta repertoire quantification. The public sequencing data were trimmed at Q25 with fastp and processed into clonotypes with MiXCR by TCRdb, which kept only in-frame beta chains. Every distinct CDR3 protein forms one entry, paired with its most common genes and DNA. Recorded for this sample are a few hundred thousand distinct CDR3 sequences; approximately 10% of them occurred a single time. In total, the top ten clones hold 4.5% to 7% of the sample. V sheds 5 bases and J sheds 6 bases, leaving 17 bases between their ends. CDR1 and CDR2, per the germline V gene, are MNHEY and SVGEGT. Taken from cysteine to phenylalanine, the CDR3 has 14 residues. Of the read, only the CDR3 DNA is kept; its 42 bases are in frame from base 1.

This clonotype was found a few times. Its cognate antigen has yet to be identified. No base quality information exists; no much larger clone differs at one position. The material sequenced was PBMCs from the stem cell graft donor, taken from the stem cell graft. The clonotype was recovered from a human donor who donated a stem cell graft to a child with acute myeloid leukemia. The rearranged chain carries TRBV6-2 or TRBV6-3 and TRBJ2-7; the D segment cannot be called with confidence. The sequenced DNA is TGTGCCAGCAGTAACACGGGCCGAATGACCGAGCAGTACTTC. Protein translation: CASSNTGRMTEQYF.